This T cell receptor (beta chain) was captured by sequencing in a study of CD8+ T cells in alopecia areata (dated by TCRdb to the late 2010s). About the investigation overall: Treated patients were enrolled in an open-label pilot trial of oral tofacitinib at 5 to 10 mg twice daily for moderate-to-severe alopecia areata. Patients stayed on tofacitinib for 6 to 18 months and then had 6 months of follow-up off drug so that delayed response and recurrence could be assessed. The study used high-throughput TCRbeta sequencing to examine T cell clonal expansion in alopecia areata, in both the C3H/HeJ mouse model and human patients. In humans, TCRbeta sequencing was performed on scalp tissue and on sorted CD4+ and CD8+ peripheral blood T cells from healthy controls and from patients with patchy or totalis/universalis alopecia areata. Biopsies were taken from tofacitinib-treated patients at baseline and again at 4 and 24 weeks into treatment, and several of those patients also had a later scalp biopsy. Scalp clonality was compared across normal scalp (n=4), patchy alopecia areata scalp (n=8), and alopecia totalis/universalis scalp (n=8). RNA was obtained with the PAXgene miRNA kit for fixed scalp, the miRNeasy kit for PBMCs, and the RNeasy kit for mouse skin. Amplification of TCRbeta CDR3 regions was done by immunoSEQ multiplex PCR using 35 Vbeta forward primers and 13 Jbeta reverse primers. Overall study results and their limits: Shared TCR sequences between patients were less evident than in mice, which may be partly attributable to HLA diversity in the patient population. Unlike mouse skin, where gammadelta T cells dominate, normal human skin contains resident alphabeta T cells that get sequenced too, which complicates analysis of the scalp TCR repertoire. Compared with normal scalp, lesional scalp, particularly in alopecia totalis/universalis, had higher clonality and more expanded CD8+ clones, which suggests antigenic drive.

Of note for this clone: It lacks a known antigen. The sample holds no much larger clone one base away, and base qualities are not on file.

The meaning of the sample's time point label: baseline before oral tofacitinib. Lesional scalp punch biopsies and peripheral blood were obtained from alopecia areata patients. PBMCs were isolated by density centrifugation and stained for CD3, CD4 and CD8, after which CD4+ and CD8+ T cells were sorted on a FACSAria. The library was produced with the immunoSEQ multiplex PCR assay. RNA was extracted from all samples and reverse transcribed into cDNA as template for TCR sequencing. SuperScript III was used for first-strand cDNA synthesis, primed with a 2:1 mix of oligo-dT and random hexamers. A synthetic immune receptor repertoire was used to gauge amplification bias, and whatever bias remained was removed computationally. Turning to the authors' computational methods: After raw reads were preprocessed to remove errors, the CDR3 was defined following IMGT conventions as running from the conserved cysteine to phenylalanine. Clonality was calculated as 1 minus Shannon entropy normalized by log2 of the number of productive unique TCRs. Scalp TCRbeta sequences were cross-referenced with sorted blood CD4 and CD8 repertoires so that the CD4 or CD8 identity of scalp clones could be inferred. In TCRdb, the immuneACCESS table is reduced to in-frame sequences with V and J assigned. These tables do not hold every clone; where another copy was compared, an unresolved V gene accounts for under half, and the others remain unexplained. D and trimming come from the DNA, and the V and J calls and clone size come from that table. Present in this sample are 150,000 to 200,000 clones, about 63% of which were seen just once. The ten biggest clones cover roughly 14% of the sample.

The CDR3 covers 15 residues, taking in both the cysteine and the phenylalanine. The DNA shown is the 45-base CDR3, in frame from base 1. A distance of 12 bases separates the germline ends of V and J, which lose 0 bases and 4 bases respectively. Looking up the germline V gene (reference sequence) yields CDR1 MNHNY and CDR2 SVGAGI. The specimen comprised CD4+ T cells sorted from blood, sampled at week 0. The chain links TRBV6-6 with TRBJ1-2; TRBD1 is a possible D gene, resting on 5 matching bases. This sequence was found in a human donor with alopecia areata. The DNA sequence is TGTGCCAGCAGTTACTCCCTTGACAGCTTCTATGGCTACACCTTC. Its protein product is CASSYSLDSFYGYTF.